The source of this TCR beta chain is a study of HIV-infected children after antiretroviral therapy interruption. Study conclusions and caveats: The Gini coefficient of naive CD4+ repertoires rose, returning to baseline by 3 years.

The treatment is: PENTA 11 planned treatment interruption arm or continuous ART arm. To note about this clonotype: Its antigen is not identified.

A 3' RACE protocol on RNA, with unique molecular identifiers, produced the TCR library. TCRdb re-analysed the 3' RACE reads in MiXCR, keeping a single row per CDR3 protein. The table shows 70,000 to 90,000 distinct CDR3 sequences, with less than 7% occurring only once. Trimming cost V 6 bases and J 4 bases; bases outside gene matches: 13. From germline, CDR1 is DFQATT and CDR2 SNEGSKA (reference sequence). The CDR3 covers 17 residues. Sequences were derived from CD45RA+ CD4+ T cells from PBMCs, pooled from several time points, sampled from a donor given antiretroviral therapy, either interrupted or continuous. Indicated subset: naive CD4+ CD45RA+ CD45RO- T cells. This chain uses TRBV20-1 with TRBJ2-7, with 15 bases identical to TRBD2. This clonotype was sampled from a pool of human donors with HIV. CDR3 in DNA: TGCAGTGCCCAAATCCCCGGGGGGACTAGCGGGAGGTACGAGCAGTACTTC. It yields the protein CSAQIPGGTSGRYEQYF.